Given below is one TCR beta chain in context. From germline, CDR1 is SGHNT and CDR2 YYREEE (reference sequence). The CDR3 contains 15 residues. With 0 bases clipped from V and 4 bases from J, the junction kept 4 bases outside the gene matches. TCRdb's copy holds only in-frame clones and misses some; the assay was immunoSEQ multiplex PCR. The sample shows more than 60,000 clones, more than 70% of them seen only once. The sample comes from a study of blood T cell repertoires in COVID-19. Sequenced input: PBMCs or T cells enriched from blood (not recorded which). This chain connects TRBV5-4 to TRBJ2-7; 10 bases are a match to TRBD2. This receptor was identified in a woman in her thirties or forties who had recovered from COVID-19. CDR3 amino acids: CASSLDPSGGYEQYF. CDR3 coding DNA: TGTGCCAGCAGCTTGGATCCTAGCGGGGGATACGAGCAGTACTTC.